Included here is one TCR beta chain sequence, with context. V was cut by 6 bases and J by 0 bases, with 11 bases left in between. Per germline, CDR1 MNHEY and CDR2 SVGAGI. This CDR3 has 15 residues. This sample stems from a study of blood T cell repertoires in COVID-19. Study at large: Spain, Italy and the United States supplied samples that represented acute and convalescent COVID-19. Nucleic acid was either cDNA or gDNA, and it came from T cells, B-cell-depleted T cells, or PBMCs.

Original data processing: Counts of nucleated cells, estimated from reference gene primer amplification, were obtained. The repertoire was sequenced with immunoSEQ multiplex PCR; TCRdb's copy has only in-frame clones and lacks some. V and J calls plus clone size are reproduced from that table; the DNA served to infer D and trimming. The sample lists some 100,000 clones, about 90% occurring once. V usage is TRBV6-5 and J usage is TRBJ1-4; D is ambiguous. Source material: peripheral blood. This clonotype originated in a man in his fifties or sixties with acute or convalescent COVID-19. The DNA of the CDR3 is TGTGCCAGCAGGAACCCAGAAACAACTAATGAAAAACTGTTTTTT. This sequence encodes CASRNPETTNEKLFF.